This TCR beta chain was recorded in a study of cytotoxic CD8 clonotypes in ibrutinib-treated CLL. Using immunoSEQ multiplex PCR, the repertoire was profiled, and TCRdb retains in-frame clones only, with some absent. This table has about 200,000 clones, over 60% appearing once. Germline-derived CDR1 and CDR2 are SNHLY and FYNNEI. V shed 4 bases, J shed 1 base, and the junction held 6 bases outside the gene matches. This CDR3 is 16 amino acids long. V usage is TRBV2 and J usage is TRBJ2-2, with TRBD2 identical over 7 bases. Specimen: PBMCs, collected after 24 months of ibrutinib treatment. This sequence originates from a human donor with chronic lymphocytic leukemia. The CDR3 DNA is TGTGCCAGCAGTGCGGATCCGGGAGGGAACACCGGGGAGCTGTTTTTT. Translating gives CASSADPGGNTGELFF.